These 11 T cell receptor beta chains were all obtained from the same sample, sequenced in a study of T cells after yellow fever vaccination. A single record per CDR3 protein comes from TCRdb applying MiXCR to the 5' RACE reads. The table shows 340,000 or so distinct CDR3 sequences, with under 15% occurring only once. The sequenced sample was CD4+ T cells sorted from PBMCs, obtained 15 days after the yellow fever booster vaccination. The receptors stem from a man in his late teens or twenties who received the YFV17D yellow fever vaccine.

In its sample, this clonotype was seen a few times. The gene calls are TRBV9 and TRBJ1-1; D is undetermined. Trimming cost V 0 bases and J 0 bases, with 9 bases left between them. Germline CDR1 reads SGDLS; CDR2 reads YYNGEE. CDR3 length equals 15 residues. The CDR3, as DNA: TGTGCCAGCAGCGTAGCCCCCTTGATGAACACTGAAGCTTTCTTT. This gives the protein CASSVAPLMNTEAFF.

The sample holds a few counts of this clonotype. The chain carries TRBV7-2 and TRBJ2-7, with D possibly TRBD2 on 6 matching bases. This CDR3 comprises 16 residues. The germline V gene encodes CDR1 SGHTA and CDR2 FQGNSA. The V end was cut by 1 base, the J end by 0 bases, with 13 bases between. As DNA, the CDR3 is TGTGCCAGCAGCTTAGTGGGGACGGGAGCCTCCTACGAGCAGTACTTC. This gives the protein CASSLVGTGASYEQYF.

As to this clonotype: A single base separates this from a much larger clone, so it may be a read error. The genes are TRBV24-1 and TRBJ2-2; perhaps TRBD1 as D (6 bases). The CDR3 has 17 residues. Germline V lookup: CDR1 KGHDR, CDR2 SFDVKD. The CDR3 loop is CAASDQGTRANTGELFF. CDR3 DNA: TGTGCCGCCAGTGATCAGGGGACGAGAGCGAACACCGGGGAGCTGTTTTTT.

Points on this clonotype: This may be a read error, as it is one base from a much larger clone. This chain joins TRBV6-5 and TRBJ1-1, with D uncertain. CDR1 is MNHEY, CDR2 SVGAGI, per germline. V was shortened by 2 bases and J by 3 bases, with 7 bases between the two germline ends. CDR3 size: 13 residues. CDR3 bases: TGTGCCAGCAGTTACGGGCAGTACACTGAAGCTTTCTTT. It encodes CASSYGQYTEAFF.

This clonotype was seen only a few times. This chain joins TRBV5-1 and TRBJ2-3; 11 positions match TRBD2. Looked up from germline, CDR1 is SGHRS and CDR2 is YFSETQ. This CDR3 region has 18 residues. V was clipped by 0 bases and J by 0 bases; unmatched bases: 6. The CDR3 spells CASSLDPSGGPSTDTQYF. The CDR3 DNA sequence: TGCGCCAGCAGCTTGGATCCTAGCGGGGGGCCAAGCACAGATACGCAGTATTTT.

Only a few counts were recorded for this clonotype. The chain combines TRBV9 with TRBJ2-3, with TRBD2 identical over 13 bases. This CDR3 is 16 amino acids long. V lost 3 bases and J lost 1; bases outside the gene matches: 2. Germline V gene data show CDR1 as SGDLS and CDR2 as YYNGEE. CDR3 nucleotides: TGTGCCAGCAGCGGAGGACTAGCGGGGGGCACAGATACGCAGTATTTT. Translating gives CASSGGLAGGTDTQYF.

At least ten counts were recorded for this clonotype. The J gene is TRBJ1-1, the V gene TRBV7-2; perhaps TRBD1 as D (6 bases). Germline lookup yields CDR1 SGHTA and CDR2 FQGNSA. This CDR3 region has 14 residues. V lost 5 bases, J lost 1 base, and 11 bases lay in between. The CDR3 region is CASSKGQWNTEAFF. The CDR3 coding sequence is TGTGCCAGCAGCAAGGGACAATGGAACACTGAAGCTTTCTTT.

This clonotype appeared once. The rearrangement joins TRBV3-1 to TRBJ2-1, with TRBD2 identical over 8 bases. Germline lookup yields CDR1 LGHDT and CDR2 YNNKEL (reference sequence). The CDR3 runs 17 residues. With V trimmed by 0 bases and J by 7 bases, 11 bases remained unmatched. The DNA of the CDR3 is TGTGCCAGCAGCCAAGACGGGACTAGGCCTTTTTGGAATGAGCAGTTCTTC. Translating gives CASSQDGTRPFWNEQFF.

This clonotype appeared a few times. The chain joins TRBV7-2 to TRBJ2-4; D possibly uses TRBD1 or TRBD2 (5 bases each). CDR3 length: 14 residues. The V end lost 5 bases, the J end lost 8 bases, and 16 bases lay between the germline ends. Germline V gene lookup returns CDR1 SGHTA and CDR2 FQGNSA. CDR3 protein: CASSPGTARDIQYF. The CDR3, as DNA: TGTGCCAGCAGCCCCGGGACGGCGAGGGACATTCAGTACTTC.

This clonotype was counted at least ten times. The J gene is TRBJ2-1, the V gene TRBV5-5; D is possibly TRBD1 (7 bases). The germline CDR1 and CDR2 sequences are SGHKS and YYEKEE (reference sequence). The CDR3 is 14 amino acids. Trimming shortened V by 9 bases and J by 1 base, and 14 bases separated the two germline ends. The CDR3 sequence is CATRGDSSYNEQFF. The CDR3 DNA is TGTGCCACCAGGGGGGATAGTTCCTACAATGAGCAGTTCTTC.

This clonotype was counted ten times or more. The CDR3 loop is CASAPTNSNQPQHF. As DNA, the CDR3 is TGTGCCAGCGCGCCGACGAATAGCAATCAGCCCCAGCATTTT. The genes are TRBV2 and TRBJ1-5, with D uncertain. The CDR3 has 14 amino acids. CDR1 is SNHLY and CDR2 is FYNNEI in the germline V gene. The ends were cut back, 8 bases at V and 0 bases at J, with 11 bases in the middle.